The 15 T cell receptor beta chains reported below all come from one sample, sequenced in a study of CD8 T cells in Susac syndrome. Roughly 0.45 to 1 ug RNA was reverse transcribed with random hexamers. TCRdb analysed the immunoSEQ multiplex PCR reads with MiXCR anew, one entry per CDR3 protein. Here the sample spans about 430,000 distinct CDR3 sequences, 85% to 90% being singletons. The sequencing input was CD8+ T cells from PBMCs. These receptors all stem from a human donor with multiple sclerosis.

J is TRBJ1-1 and V is TRBV13; 8 nucleotides line up with TRBD1. Germline-derived CDR1 and CDR2 are PRHDT and FYEKMQ (reference sequence). The CDR3 consists of 17 residues. V gave up 0 bases and J gave up 3 bases; unmatched junction bases: 9. The CDR3 loop reads CASSLGAGGNRDTEAFF. The CDR3 nucleotides read TGTGCCAGCAGCTTAGGGGCAGGGGGCAATCGGGACACTGAAGCTTTCTTT. Variable domain in full (rest from reference TRBV13 and TRBJ1-1): AAGVIQSPRHLIKEKRETATLKCYPIPRHDTVYWYQQGPGQDPQFLISFYEKMQSDKGSIPDRFSAQQFSDYHSELNMSSLELGDSALYFCASSLGAGGNRDTEAFFGQGTRLTVV.

This rearrangement joins TRBV28 to TRBJ2-7; D is perhaps TRBD2 (6 bases). The CDR3 has 15 residues. Trimming stripped 6 bases from V and 3 bases from J, with 18 bases between. CDR1 and CDR2 (germline): MDHEN, SYDVKM. The CDR3 protein is CASSPEGRGYYEQYF. DNA of the CDR3: TGTGCCAGCAGCCCGGAGGGGCGGGGATACTACGAGCAGTACTTC.

The genes are TRBV7-9 and TRBJ1-1, with TRBD1 as a possible D gene (5 bases). Looked up from germline, CDR1 is SEHNR and CDR2 is FQNEAQ (reference sequence). This CDR3 region has 16 residues. Trimming removed 2 bases at V and 6 bases at J, with 19 bases between. CDR3 bases: TGTGCCAGCAGCTTAAAAGAGGTTTGGGCGGGGGCTGAAGCTTTCTTT. It translates to CASSLKEVWAGAEAFF.

The chain links TRBV5-5 to TRBJ2-7; a weak D match, TRBD2 (6 bases). CDR3 length: 20 amino acids. V lost 3 bases, J lost 0 bases, and 28 bases lay in between. Germline CDR1 SGHKS, CDR2 YYEKEE (reference sequence). The CDR3 region has the DNA TGTGCCAGCAGCTGTGGTGCCCATCCTAAAACACAGCGGGTCTCCTACGAGCAGTACTTC. This translates into CASSCGAHPKTQRVSYEQYF.

The chain joins TRBV14 to TRBJ2-7; a weak D match, TRBD1 (6 bases). CDR3 length: 16 residues. The V gene lost 1 base and the J gene lost 3 bases, with 16 bases spanning the gap. Germline-derived CDR1 and CDR2 are SGHDN and FVKESK. CDR3 in amino acids: CASSQAFDRSLYEQYF. CDR3 bases: TGTGCCAGCAGCCAAGCCTTTGACAGGTCCCTCTACGAGCAGTACTTC.

The sample holds a few counts of this clonotype. The CDR3 DNA sequence: TGTGCCAGCAGCCCTGATACAGGAATCCAGTACTTC. Translated: CASSPDTGIQYF. The genes are TRBV5-4 and TRBJ2-5; D perhaps matches TRBD1 (5 bases). This CDR3 contains 12 residues. Germline V gene sequence: CDR1 SGHNT, CDR2 YYREEE (reference sequence). V dropped 4 bases and J dropped 10 bases, with 14 bases sitting between them.

The V call is TRBV27, the J call TRBJ1-2; 7 bases fit TRBD1. The CDR3 spans 15 residues. V shed 8 bases, J shed 5 bases, and the junction held 14 bases outside the gene matches. Germline CDR1 and CDR2: MNHEY and SMNVEV (reference sequence). As DNA, the CDR3 is TGTGCCAGCGGACGAGACGGAGGGGGCTGGTATGGCTACACCTTC. The encoded protein is CASGRDGGGWYGYTF.

The chain employs TRBV29-1 and TRBJ2-1; TRBD2 agrees at 10 bases. CDR1 and CDR2 from the germline V gene are SQVTM and ANQGSEA. J lost 6 bases, V lost 3 bases, and 8 bases had no gene match. There are 15 residues in the CDR3. CDR3 sequence: CSVEPLAGESNEQFF. The DNA for the CDR3 is TGCAGCGTTGAGCCTCTAGCGGGAGAAAGCAATGAGCAGTTCTTC.

The chain recombines TRBV2 with TRBJ1-1, with D uncertain. CDR1 is SNHLY and CDR2 is FYNNEI in the germline V gene. Trimming took 6 bases from V and 1 from J, leaving 12 bases between them. This CDR3 comprises 14 residues. CDR3 region: CASRGSPRNTEAFF. The CDR3 DNA is TGTGCCAGCAGAGGCTCACCTCGGAACACTGAAGCTTTCTTT.

V usage is TRBV6-5 and J usage is TRBJ2-7; D gene uncertain. Germline values: CDR1 MNHEY, CDR2 SVGAGI. CDR3 length: 13 amino acids. Trimming pared 4 bases from V and 4 bases from J, leaving 11 bases between. The CDR3 loop reads CASSSVPRYEQYF. In DNA, the CDR3 is TGTGCCAGCAGTTCCGTCCCCCGGTACGAGCAGTACTTC.

The V and J genes are TRBV4-1 and TRBJ2-7, with D unclear. This CDR3 is built from 15 residues. Looked up from germline, CDR1 is MGHRA and CDR2 is YSYEKL. Trimming left V 0 bases short and J 4 bases short, with 13 bases between. CDR3 sequence: CASSQEEYIGYEQYF. The CDR3 nucleotides read TGCGCCAGCAGCCAAGAGGAGTATATCGGATACGAGCAGTACTTC.

This clonotype was counted between two and nine times. CDR3 in DNA: TGTGCCAGCAGCTTAGCTCTAGCAGGTAATGAGCAGTTCTTC. It is translated as CASSLALAGNEQFF. The rearrangement links TRBV7-2 to TRBJ2-1, with D perhaps matching TRBD2 (5 bases). The CDR3 spans 14 residues. V gave up 0 bases and J gave up 7 bases, with 10 bases separating them. CDR1 and CDR2 (germline): SGHTA, FQGNSA. Based on the CDR3 plus reference TRBV7-2 and TRBJ2-1, the full variable domain is GAGVSQSPSNKVTEKGKDVELRCDPISGHTALYWYRQSLGQGLEFLIYFQGNSAPDKSGLPSDRFSAERTGGSVSTLTIQRTQQEDSAVYLCASSLALAGNEQFFGPGTRLTVL.

This clonotype appeared a single time. The gene calls are TRBV30 and TRBJ1-2; D unclear. This CDR3 is 15 amino acids long. Trimming pared 3 bases from V and 1 base from J, leaving 15 bases between. From germline, CDR1 is GTSNPN and CDR2 SVGIG (reference sequence). The CDR3 sequence is CAWSVSTGLNYGYTF. The CDR3 DNA sequence: TGTGCCTGGAGCGTGTCCACGGGCCTTAACTATGGCTACACCTTC.

The gene calls are TRBV18 and TRBJ2-3; TRBD1 aligns across 10 bases. V dropped 7 bases and J dropped 5; count of bases not matched to a gene: 6. The CDR3 is 14 residues long. CDR1 is KGHSH and CDR2 is LQKENI in the germline V gene. In DNA form, the CDR3 reads TGTGCCAGCTGTCCCGGGACAGGGGAAGATACGCAGTATTTT. Encoded protein: CASCPGTGEDTQYF.

The chain carries TRBV6-1 and TRBJ2-2; 13 nucleotides agree with TRBD2. Trimming took 5 bases from V and 3 from J; bases not matched to a gene: 9. The CDR3 extends over 18 amino acids. CDR1 MNHNS and CDR2 SASEGT come from the germline V gene. The chain's CDR3 is CASSIGTSGIRDTGELFF. In DNA, the CDR3 is TGTGCCAGCAGTATTGGGACTAGCGGGATCCGGGACACCGGGGAGCTGTTTTTT.